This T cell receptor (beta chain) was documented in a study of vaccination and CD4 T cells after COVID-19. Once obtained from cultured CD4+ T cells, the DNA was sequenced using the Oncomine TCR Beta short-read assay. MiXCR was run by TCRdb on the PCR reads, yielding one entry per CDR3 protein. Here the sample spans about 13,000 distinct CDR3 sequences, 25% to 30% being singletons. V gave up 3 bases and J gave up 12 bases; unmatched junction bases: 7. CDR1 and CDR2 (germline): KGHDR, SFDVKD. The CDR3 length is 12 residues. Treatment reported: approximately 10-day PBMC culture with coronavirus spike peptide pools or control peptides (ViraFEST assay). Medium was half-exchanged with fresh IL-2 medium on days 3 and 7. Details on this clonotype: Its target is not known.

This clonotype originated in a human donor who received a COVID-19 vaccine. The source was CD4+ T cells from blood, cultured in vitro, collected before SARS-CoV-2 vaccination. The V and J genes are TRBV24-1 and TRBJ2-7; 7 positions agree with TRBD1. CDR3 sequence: CATSDPLGGWYF. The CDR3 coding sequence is TGTGCCACCAGTGATCCGTTAGGGGGCTGGTACTTC.